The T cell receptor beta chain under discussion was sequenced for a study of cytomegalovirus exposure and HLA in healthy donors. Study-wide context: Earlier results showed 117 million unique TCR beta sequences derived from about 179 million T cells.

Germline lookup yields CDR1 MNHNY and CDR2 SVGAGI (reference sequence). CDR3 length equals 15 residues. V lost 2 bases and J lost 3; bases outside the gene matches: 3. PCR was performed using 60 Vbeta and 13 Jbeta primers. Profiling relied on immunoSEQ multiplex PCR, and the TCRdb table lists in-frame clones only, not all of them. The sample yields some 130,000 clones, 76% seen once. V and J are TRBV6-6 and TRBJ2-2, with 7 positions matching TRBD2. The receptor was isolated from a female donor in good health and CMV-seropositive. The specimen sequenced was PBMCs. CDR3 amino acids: CASSYEGRDTGELFF. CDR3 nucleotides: TGTGCCAGCAGTTACGAGGGGAGGGACACCGGGGAGCTGTTTTTT.